This T cell receptor beta chain was obtained from a study of response to subunit inactivated influenza vaccine. In its sample, this clonotype was seen a few times. In TCRdb, the RT-PCR reads were re-called with MiXCR into one record per CDR3 protein. The table includes roughly 500,000 distinct CDR3 sequences, roughly 25% detected once. This CDR3 spans 14 amino acids. Germline V gene sequence: CDR1 SGHTA, CDR2 FQGNSA. The ends lost 7 bases at V and 0 bases at J; junction bases unmatched: 5. The sample also formed part of further work on T cells expressing NK-cell markers. That report adds: For TCR beta, cDNA was produced by 5'RACE template switching with UMIs. Sorted CD3+CD56+NKG2C+, CD3+CD56+NKG2C- and CD3+CD56-NKG2C+ T-cell subsets were beta-chain profiled. The CD3+CD56-NKG2C+ fraction was also led by these clonotypes in several donors.

The chain joins TRBV7-2 to TRBJ1-2; 7 nucleotides line up with TRBD1. This clonotype was obtained from a man aged 45 to 65 who received an inactivated influenza vaccine. The sequencing here drew on CD4+ T cells sorted from PBMCs, taken approximately 13 days after vaccination. The CDR3 loop reads CASTGTGANYGYTF. In nucleotides, the CDR3 is TGTGCCAGCACGGGTACAGGGGCTAACTATGGCTACACCTTC. Looking up the rest from reference TRBV7-2 and TRBJ1-2 gives the full variable domain: GAGVSQSPSNKVTEKGKDVELRCDPISGHTALYWYRQSLGQGLEFLIYFQGNSAPDKSGLPSDRFSAERTGGSVSTLTIQRTQQEDSAVYLCASTGTGANYGYTFGSGTRLTVV.